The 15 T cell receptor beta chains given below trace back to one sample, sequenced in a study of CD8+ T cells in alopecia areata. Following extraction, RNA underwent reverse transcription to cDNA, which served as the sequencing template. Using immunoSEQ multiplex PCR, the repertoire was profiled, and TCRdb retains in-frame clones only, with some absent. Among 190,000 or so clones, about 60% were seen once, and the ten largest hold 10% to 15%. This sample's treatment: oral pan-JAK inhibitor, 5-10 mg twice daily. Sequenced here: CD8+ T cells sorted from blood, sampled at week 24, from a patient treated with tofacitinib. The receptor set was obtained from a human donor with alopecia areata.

This CDR3 is CASTAGLTGANVLTF. The CDR3 region has the DNA TGTGCCAGCACTGCAGGGTTAACTGGGGCCAACGTCCTGACTTTC. J is TRBJ2-6 and V is TRBV6-5, with TRBD1 as a possible D gene (5 bases). The ends were cut back, 7 bases at V and 2 bases at J, with 12 bases in the middle. CDR3 size: 15 residues. CDR1 MNHEY and CDR2 SVGAGI come from the germline V gene.

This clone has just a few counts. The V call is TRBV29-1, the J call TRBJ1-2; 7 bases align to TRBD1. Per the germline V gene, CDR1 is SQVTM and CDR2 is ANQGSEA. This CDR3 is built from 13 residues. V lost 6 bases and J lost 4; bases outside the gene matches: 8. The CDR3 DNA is TGCAGCGTAGAGCGGGACAGCTTCTATGGCTACACCTTC. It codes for CSVERDSFYGYTF.

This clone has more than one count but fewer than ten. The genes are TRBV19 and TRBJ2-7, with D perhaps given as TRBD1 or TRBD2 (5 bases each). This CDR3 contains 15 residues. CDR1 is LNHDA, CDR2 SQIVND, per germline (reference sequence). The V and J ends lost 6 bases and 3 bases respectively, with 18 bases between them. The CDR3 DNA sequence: TGTGCCAGTAGAACCGGGGATAGGGGCCTCTACGAGCAGTACTTC. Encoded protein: CASRTGDRGLYEQYF.

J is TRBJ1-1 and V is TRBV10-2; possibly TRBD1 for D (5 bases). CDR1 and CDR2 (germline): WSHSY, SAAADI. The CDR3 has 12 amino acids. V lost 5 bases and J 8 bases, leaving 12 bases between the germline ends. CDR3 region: CASSSGGAEAFF. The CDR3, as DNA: TGCGCCAGCAGTTCGGGCGGGGCCGAAGCTTTCTTT.

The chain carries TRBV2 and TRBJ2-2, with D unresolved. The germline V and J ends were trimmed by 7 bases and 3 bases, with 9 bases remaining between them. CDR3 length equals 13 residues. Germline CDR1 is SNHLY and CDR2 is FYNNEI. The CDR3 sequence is CASIVGYTGELFF. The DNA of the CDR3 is TGTGCCAGCATAGTGGGTTACACCGGGGAGCTGTTTTTT.

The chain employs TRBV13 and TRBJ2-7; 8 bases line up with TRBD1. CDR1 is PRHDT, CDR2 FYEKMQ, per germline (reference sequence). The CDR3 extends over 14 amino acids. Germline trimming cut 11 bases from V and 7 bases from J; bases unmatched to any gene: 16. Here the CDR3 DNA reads TGTGCCTCAGAAAGGGCAGGGGGCTATCGGGAGCAGTACTTC. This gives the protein CASERAGGYREQYF.

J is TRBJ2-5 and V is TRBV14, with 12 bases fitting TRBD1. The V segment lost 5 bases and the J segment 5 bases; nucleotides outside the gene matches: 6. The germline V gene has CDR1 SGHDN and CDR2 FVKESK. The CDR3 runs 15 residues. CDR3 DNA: TGTGCCAGCAGCTTCGGGACAGGGGGCGGTGAGACCCAGTACTTC. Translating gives CASSFGTGGGETQYF.

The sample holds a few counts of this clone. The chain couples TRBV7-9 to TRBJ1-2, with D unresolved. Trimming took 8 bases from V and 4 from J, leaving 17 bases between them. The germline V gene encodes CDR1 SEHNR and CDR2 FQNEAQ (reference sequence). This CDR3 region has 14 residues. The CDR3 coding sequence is TGTGCCAGCTTAAACGTGGCTGCCGGCTATGGCTACACCTTC. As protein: CASLNVAAGYGYTF. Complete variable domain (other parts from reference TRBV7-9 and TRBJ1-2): DTGVSQNPRHKITKRGQNVTFRCDPISEHNRLYWYRQTLGQGPEFLTYFQNEAQLEKSRLLSDRFSAERPKGSFSTLEIQRTEQGDSAMYLCASLNVAAGYGYTFGSGTRLTVV.

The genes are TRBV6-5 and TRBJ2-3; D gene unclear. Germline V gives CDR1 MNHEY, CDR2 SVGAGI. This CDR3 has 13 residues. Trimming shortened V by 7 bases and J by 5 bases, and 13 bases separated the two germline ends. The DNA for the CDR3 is TGTGCCAGCACCCCATACGTGGGAGATACGCAGTATTTT. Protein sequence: CASTPYVGDTQYF.

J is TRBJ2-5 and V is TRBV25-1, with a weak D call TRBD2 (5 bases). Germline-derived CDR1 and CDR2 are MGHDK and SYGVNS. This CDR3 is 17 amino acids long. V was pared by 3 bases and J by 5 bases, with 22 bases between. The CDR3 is CASSDAPIGFRRETQYF. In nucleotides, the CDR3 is TGTGCCAGCAGTGACGCCCCGATCGGATTCAGGAGGGAGACCCAGTACTTC.

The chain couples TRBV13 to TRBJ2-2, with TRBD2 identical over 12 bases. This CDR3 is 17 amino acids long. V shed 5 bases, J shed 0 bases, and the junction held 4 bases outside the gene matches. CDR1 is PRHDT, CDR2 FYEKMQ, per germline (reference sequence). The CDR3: CASSQGLAGSNTGELFF. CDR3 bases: TGTGCCAGCAGCCAAGGACTAGCGGGATCGAACACCGGGGAGCTGTTTTTT.

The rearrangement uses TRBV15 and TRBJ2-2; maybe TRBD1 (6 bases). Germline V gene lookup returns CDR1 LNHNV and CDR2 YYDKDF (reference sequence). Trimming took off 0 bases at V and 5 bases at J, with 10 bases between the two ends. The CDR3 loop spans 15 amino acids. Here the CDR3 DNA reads TGTGCCACCAGCAGAGATAACAGGGCTACCGGGGAGCTGTTTTTT. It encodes CATSRDNRATGELFF.

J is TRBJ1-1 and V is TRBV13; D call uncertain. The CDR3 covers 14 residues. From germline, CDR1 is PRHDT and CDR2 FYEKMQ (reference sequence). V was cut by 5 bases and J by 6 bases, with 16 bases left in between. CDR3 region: CASSQGLYSPEAFF. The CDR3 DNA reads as TGTGCCAGCAGCCAAGGCCTCTATTCCCCTGAAGCTTTCTTT.

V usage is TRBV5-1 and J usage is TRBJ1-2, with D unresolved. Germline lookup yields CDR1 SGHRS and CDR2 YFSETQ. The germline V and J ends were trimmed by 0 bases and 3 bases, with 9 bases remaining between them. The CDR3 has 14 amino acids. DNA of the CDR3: TGCGCCAGCAGCTTGGCAGTGACCTACTATGGCTACACCTTC. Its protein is CASSLAVTYYGYTF.

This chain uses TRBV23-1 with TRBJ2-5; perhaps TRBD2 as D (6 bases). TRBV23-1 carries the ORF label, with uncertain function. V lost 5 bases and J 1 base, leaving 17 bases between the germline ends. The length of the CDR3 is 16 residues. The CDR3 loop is CASSYLSGTSQETQYF. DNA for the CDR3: TGCGCCAGCAGTTACCTATCCGGGACTTCCCAAGAGACCCAGTACTTC.